The 17 T cell receptor beta chains reported below all come from one sample, sequenced in a study of T cell changes during pregnancy in multiple sclerosis. The repertoire was sequenced with immunoSEQ multiplex PCR; TCRdb's copy has only in-frame clones and lacks some. The data contain roughly 40,000 clones, 92% of them singletons. The sequences come from CD8+ T cells from peripheral blood mononuclear cells, collected in the first trimester of pregnancy. All receptors derive from a female donor with multiple sclerosis, enrolled in a pregnancy study.

The chain joins TRBV11-2 to TRBJ2-5; 11 bases line up with TRBD2. Looked up from germline, CDR1 is SGHAT and CDR2 is FQNNGV. V was pared by 1 base and J by 5 bases, with 3 bases of the junction left unmatched. The CDR3 has 15 residues. CDR3 region: CASSLVGTSGETQYF. CDR3 DNA: TGTGCCAGCAGCTTAGTTGGGACTAGCGGTGAGACCCAGTACTTC.

The chain is built from TRBV7-3 and TRBJ2-1; D possibly corresponds to TRBD2 (5 bases). The CDR3 runs 15 residues. CDR1 SGHTA and CDR2 FQGTGA come from the germline V gene. Trimming cost V 4 bases and J 4 bases, with 14 bases left between them. The CDR3 loop reads CASSSMEAEYNEQFF. The CDR3 DNA follows: TGTGCCAGCAGCTCCATGGAAGCGGAATACAATGAGCAGTTCTTC.

A single count supports this clone. The V and J genes are TRBV5-1 and TRBJ2-1; D gene unclear. This CDR3 has 16 amino acids. Germline assignment: CDR1 SGHRS and CDR2 YFSETQ. Deletions cut 0 bases from V and 2 bases from J, with 12 bases between. The CDR3 DNA sequence: TGCGCCAGCAGCTTGGATGACACAATTCCCTACAATGAGCAGTTCTTC. It is translated as CASSLDDTIPYNEQFF.

This chain links TRBV11-2 with TRBJ2-7, with TRBD1 identical over 7 bases. CDR3 length equals 13 residues. CDR1 is SGHAT, CDR2 FQNNGV, per germline. Losses at the gene ends were 2 bases for V and 5 bases for J; bases not matched to a gene: 3. DNA for the CDR3: TGTGCCAGCAGCTTAAACAGGGGTCACGAGCAGTACTTC. It codes for CASSLNRGHEQYF. Supplemented by reference TRBV11-2 and TRBJ2-7, the full variable domain reads EAGVAQSPRYKIIEKRQSVAFWCNPISGHATLYWYQQILGQGPKLLIQFQNNGVVDDSQLPKDRFSAERLKGVDSTLKIQPAKLEDSAVYLCASSLNRGHEQYFGPGTRLTVT.

The chain combines TRBV25-1 with TRBJ2-1; the match to TRBD2 covers 8 bases. The germline V gene has CDR1 MGHDK and CDR2 SYGVNS. The trim removed 2 bases at V and 7 bases at J, leaving 4 bases unmatched. This CDR3 has 14 amino acids. DNA for the CDR3: TGTGCCAGCAGTGAAATCGGGGGGGGAAATGAGCAGTTCTTC. Its translation is CASSEIGGGNEQFF.

This clone was counted between two and nine times. The chain is built from TRBV6-6 and TRBJ2-1; D perhaps matches TRBD1 (6 bases). The CDR3 is made up of 14 amino acids. Trimming stripped 0 bases from V and 6 bases from J, with 9 bases between. The germline CDR1 and CDR2 sequences are MNHNY and SVGAGI (reference sequence). This chain's CDR3 is CASSYSDRPNEQFF. In DNA form, the CDR3 reads TGTGCCAGCAGTTACTCCGACAGGCCCAATGAGCAGTTCTTC.

This clone turned up a few times. The V call is TRBV7-6, the J call TRBJ2-1; TRBD2 agrees at 11 bases. V lost 5 bases, J lost 10 bases, and 13 bases stayed unmatched. The CDR3 length is 16 residues. Germline assignment: CDR1 SGHVS and CDR2 FNYEAQ. This chain's CDR3 is CASSPTTSGEGREQFF. The CDR3 region has the DNA TGTGCCAGCAGCCCGACGACTAGCGGGGAAGGTAGGGAGCAGTTCTTC.

This clone was seen only once. This chain uses TRBV9 with TRBJ2-7; TRBD2 matches at 8 bases. This CDR3 is built from 14 residues. Unmatched junction bases numbered 3, after V lost 4 bases and J lost 0 bases. Germline values: CDR1 SGDLS, CDR2 YYNGEE. The CDR3 DNA follows: TGTGCCAGCAGCCCCGGGGGGGCCTCCTACGAGCAGTACTTC. Its translation: CASSPGGASYEQYF.

This chain uses TRBV9 with TRBJ2-2, with D unclear. The CDR3 is 16 amino acids. Per germline, CDR1 SGDLS and CDR2 YYNGEE. V was shortened by 1 base and J by 4 bases, with 14 bases between the two germline ends. CDR3 loop: CASSVRGSPSTGELFF. The CDR3, as DNA: TGTGCCAGCAGCGTAAGAGGTTCCCCCTCCACCGGGGAGCTGTTTTTT. Looking up the rest from reference TRBV9 and TRBJ2-2 gives the full variable domain: DSGVTQTPKHLITATGQRVTLRCSPRSGDLSVYWYQQSLDQGLQFLIQYYNGEERAKGNILERFSAQQFPDLHSELNLSSLELGDSALYFCASSVRGSPSTGELFFGEGSRLTVL.

CDR3 in amino acids: CASSWTGGNQPQHF. CDR3 bases: TGTGCCAGCAGTTGGACAGGAGGGAATCAGCCCCAGCATTTT. The rearrangement uses TRBV6-6 and TRBJ1-5; 7 bases fit TRBD1. Germline-derived CDR1 and CDR2 are MNHNY and SVGAGI (reference sequence). This CDR3 region has 14 residues. Trimming at V came to 4 bases and at J to 4 bases, leaving 4 bases not matched to a gene.

V gene TRBV19 combines with J gene TRBJ1-5; D might be TRBD1 (6 bases). This CDR3 has 15 residues. V lost 3 bases to trimming and J lost 7 bases, with 16 bases between them. Germline values: CDR1 LNHDA, CDR2 SQIVND (reference sequence). The CDR3 sequence: CASSIYPVTGQPQHF. The CDR3 DNA reads as TGTGCCAGTAGTATCTACCCCGTGACAGGCCAGCCCCAGCATTTT.

This clone appeared a few times. The chain couples TRBV18 to TRBJ1-2; D gene ambiguous. Trimming cost V 0 bases and J 4 bases, with 9 bases left between them. The CDR3 has 14 amino acids. Looked up from germline, CDR1 is KGHSH and CDR2 is LQKENI. The CDR3 region is CASSPPAEIYGYTF. Written as DNA, the CDR3 is TGTGCCAGCTCACCACCCGCAGAAATCTATGGCTACACCTTC.

This sequence joins TRBV5-4 and TRBJ2-1, with D maybe TRBD2 (5 bases). The V end was cut by 0 bases, the J end by 6 bases, with 13 bases between. Germline CDR1 reads SGHNT; CDR2 reads YYREEE (reference sequence). The CDR3 is made up of 15 amino acids. Here the CDR3 reads CASSLEWTDFNEQFF. In DNA form, the CDR3 reads TGTGCCAGCAGCTTGGAATGGACGGACTTCAATGAGCAGTTCTTC.

The chain has TRBV6-1 and TRBJ2-3, with 8 bases matching TRBD2. This CDR3 comprises 15 residues. V gave up 6 bases and J gave up 2 bases; unmatched junction bases: 7. Per the germline V gene, CDR1 is MNHNS and CDR2 is SASEGT. CDR3 residues: CASSPIAGNTDTQYF. In nucleotides, the CDR3 is TGTGCCAGCAGCCCAATAGCGGGGAACACAGATACGCAGTATTTT.

The chain uses TRBV10-1 and TRBJ1-1, with D unresolved. V dropped 5 bases and J dropped 4 bases, with 11 bases sitting between them. Germline loops: CDR1 WNHNN, CDR2 SYGVQD (reference sequence). The CDR3 has 13 residues. In DNA, the CDR3 is TGCGCCAGCAGTATACGGGCGGGCACTGAAGCTTTCTTT. Translating it yields CASSIRAGTEAFF.

The chain links TRBV5-6 to TRBJ1-2, with TRBD1 matching 9 bases. Germline V CDR1 and CDR2: SGHDT, YYEEEE. With V trimmed by 2 bases and J by 6 bases, 5 bases remained unmatched. The CDR3 covers 14 residues. CDR3 sequence reads: CASSFGTGHNGYTF. DNA for the CDR3: TGTGCCAGCAGCTTCGGGACAGGGCACAATGGCTACACCTTC.

The CDR3 nucleotides read TGTGCCAGCAGCTTAAGGTGGGACAGGGGATACGAGCAGTACTTC. Its translation: CASSLRWDRGYEQYF. The chain links TRBV13 to TRBJ2-7, with TRBD1 matching over 10 bases. The CDR3 length is 15 residues. CDR1 is PRHDT and CDR2 is FYEKMQ in the germline V gene (reference sequence). V shed 2 bases, J shed 4 bases, and the junction held 5 bases outside the gene matches.